This T cell receptor beta chain was recorded in a study of blood T cells in healthy people across ages. The CDR3 has 15 residues. From germline, CDR1 is SQVTM and CDR2 ANQGSEA. Losses at the gene ends were 7 bases for V and 2 bases for J; bases not matched to a gene: 14. Using a J-beta primer mix together with a sample-barcoded 5' primer, a second PCR was run for 7 to 11 cycles. There were at least 2.5 million CDR3-containing paired-end reads obtained from each sample. TCRdb reanalysed the 5' RACE reads using MiXCR and keeps one entry per CDR3 protein. Of over 1,500,000 distinct CDR3 sequences listed, about 39% are singletons. Overall study findings and caveats: A strong correlation was found between TCR beta diversity and the percentage of naive T cells.

This clonotype was seen more than once but under ten times. Antigen specificity is unknown. The chain couples TRBV29-1 to TRBJ2-7, with TRBD1 matching 7 bases. Sequenced sample: blood. The TCR sequence derives from a human donor in good health. The chain's CDR3 is CSAKWGQLGTYEQYF. The CDR3 coding sequence is TGCAGCGCCAAGTGGGGACAGTTGGGAACCTACGAGCAGTACTTC.